The 20 T cell receptor beta chains presented below share a single source sample, sequenced in a study of blood T cell repertoires in COVID-19. The repertoire was sequenced with immunoSEQ multiplex PCR; TCRdb's copy has only in-frame clones and lacks some. The sample carries about 220,000 clones, 86% recorded once. Sample: peripheral blood. These TCRs come from a woman in her 50s with COVID-19, enrolled during active disease.

The chain employs TRBV2 and TRBJ1-2, with 7 bases identical to TRBD1. The CDR3 runs 14 residues. Trimming at V came to 4 bases and at J to 4 bases, leaving 6 bases not matched to a gene. Germline lookup yields CDR1 SNHLY and CDR2 FYNNEI. CDR3: CASSVAGDSYGYTF. In DNA form, the CDR3 reads TGTGCCAGCAGTGTGGCAGGGGACAGCTATGGCTACACCTTC.

The chain has TRBV2 and TRBJ1-2; no firm D call. V was cut by 4 bases and J by 2 bases, with 8 bases left in between. CDR3 length equals 13 residues. The germline V gene has CDR1 SNHLY and CDR2 FYNNEI. In DNA form, the CDR3 reads TGTGCCAGCAGTGGTTTACAGAACTATGGCTACACCTTC. This gives the protein CASSGLQNYGYTF.

The genes are TRBV10-3 and TRBJ1-6, with a tentative D call TRBD1 (5 bases). From germline, CDR1 is ENHRY and CDR2 SYGVKD. V was cut by 0 bases and J by 10 bases, with 22 bases left in between. CDR3 length equals 18 residues. In DNA, the CDR3 is TGTGCCATCAGTGAGTCGACTTTGGCAGGTGGGGGGGGATCACCCCTCCACTTT. Its translation is CAISESTLAGGGGSPLHF.

The genes are TRBV27 and TRBJ2-6, with 7 bases identical to TRBD1. CDR1 is MNHEY and CDR2 is SMNVEV in the germline V gene (reference sequence). Germline trimming cut 6 bases from V and 0 bases from J; bases unmatched to any gene: 17. The CDR3 is 20 residues long. The CDR3 reads CASSTGQSLVGPSGANVLTF. Here the CDR3 DNA reads TGTGCCAGCAGCACGGGACAGAGTTTAGTAGGGCCCTCTGGGGCCAACGTCCTGACTTTC.

The chain uses TRBV11-2 and TRBJ2-1; 13 nucleotides match TRBD2. Per the germline V gene, CDR1 is SGHAT and CDR2 is FQNNGV. V lost 5 bases and J lost 9; bases outside the gene matches: 7. The CDR3 extends over 15 amino acids. The CDR3 region is CASSLTSGGAGEQFF. The CDR3 bases are TGTGCCAGCAGCCTTACTAGCGGGGGGGCGGGTGAGCAGTTCTTC.

The V and J genes are TRBV10-1 and TRBJ2-3, with TRBD2 as a possible D gene (5 bases). CDR1 WNHNN and CDR2 SYGVQD come from the germline V gene (reference sequence). The CDR3 extends over 13 amino acids. V was trimmed by 3 bases and J by 6 bases, leaving 10 bases between them. The CDR3 loop reads CASSDKGVDTQYF. In nucleotides, the CDR3 is TGCGCCAGCAGTGATAAGGGAGTGGATACGCAGTATTTT.

The sample holds one count of this clone. The chain is built from TRBV6-6 and TRBJ1-1; the D gene is possibly TRBD1 (6 bases). From germline, CDR1 is MNHNY and CDR2 SVGAGI (reference sequence). The CDR3 is 16 amino acids. V was cut by 5 bases and J by 7 bases, with 23 bases left in between. CDR3 nucleotides: TGTGCCAGCAGTCGACCTGGGGCGACAGGTTTACTTGAAGCTTTCTTT. Amino acids: CASSRPGATGLLEAFF.

This chain links TRBV19 with TRBJ1-5; 7 positions match TRBD1. Germline assignment: CDR1 LNHDA and CDR2 SQIVND (reference sequence). After removal of 2 bases from V and 2 bases from J, the junction contained 9 bases not matched to a gene. There are 17 residues in the CDR3. The CDR3 DNA reads as TGTGCCAGTAGTATAAGGACAGGACATTACGGCAATCAGCCCCAGCATTTT. Translated, it gives CASSIRTGHYGNQPQHF.

The rearrangement uses TRBV10-2 and TRBJ2-3; D is possibly TRBD2 (6 bases). CDR3 size: 15 residues. Germline CDR1 reads WSHSY; CDR2 reads SAAADI. V lost 8 bases and J lost 2, with 17 bases in between. The CDR3, as DNA: TGCGCCAGCCTTTACCCGGGACTCGCCACAGATACGCAGTATTTT. It specifies CASLYPGLATDTQYF.

V usage is TRBV11-3 and J usage is TRBJ1-2; 8 nucleotides agree with TRBD1. Germline CDR1 and CDR2: SGHNT and YENEEA. V lost 2 bases and J lost 8; bases outside the gene matches: 7. CDR3 length: 14 amino acids. CDR3 loop: CASSLNQGARGYTF. The CDR3 DNA is TGTGCCAGCAGCTTAAACCAGGGGGCGCGGGGCTACACCTTC.

The chain combines TRBV5-1 with TRBJ2-1; 8 bases are shared with TRBD1. The germline V gene has CDR1 SGHRS and CDR2 YFSETQ. The CDR3 spans 14 residues. J lost 9 bases, V lost 4 bases, and 9 bases had no gene match. CDR3 residues: CASSPEAGQAEQFF. The CDR3 DNA reads TGCGCCAGCAGCCCAGAGGCGGGACAGGCTGAGCAGTTCTTC.

By proportion, this clone is medium-sized. This sequence joins TRBV24-1 and TRBJ2-7; weak D call: TRBD1 (6 bases). The CDR3 spans 15 residues. Germline V gene lookup returns CDR1 KGHDR and CDR2 SFDVKD. The germline V and J ends were trimmed by 3 bases and 5 bases, with 16 bases remaining between them. CDR3 in DNA: TGTGCCACCAGTGATCCCCGTCGGGCAGGGGACGAGCAGTACGTC. Translation: CATSDPRRAGDEQYV.

V usage is TRBV27 and J usage is TRBJ2-7, with D maybe TRBD1 (6 bases). The CDR3 extends over 15 amino acids. V lost 5 bases and J lost 6, with 20 bases in between. Germline values: CDR1 MNHEY, CDR2 SMNVEV (reference sequence). The CDR3 coding sequence is TGTGCCAGCAGTCCCCGAGAAGGGGGTCCCTCCGAGCAGTACGTC. It is translated as CASSPREGGPSEQYV.

V and J are TRBV29-1 and TRBJ2-1; D not certain. V was cut by 3 bases and J by 9 bases, with 9 bases left in between. The CDR3 consists of 11 residues. CDR1 SQVTM and CDR2 ANQGSEA come from the germline V gene. CDR3 sequence: CSVEPRGEQFF. For the CDR3, the DNA is TGCAGCGTTGAGCCGAGAGGTGAGCAGTTCTTC.

This chain links TRBV5-1 with TRBJ2-7, with D tentatively TRBD1 (6 bases). The CDR3 has 13 amino acids. V lost 4 bases and J lost 4, with 12 bases in between. Germline V gene lookup returns CDR1 SGHRS and CDR2 YFSETQ. The CDR3 region has the DNA TGCGCCAGCAGCCCTTGGACAGCTTACGAGCAGTACGTC. Amino acid sequence: CASSPWTAYEQYV.

This rearrangement joins TRBV6-5 to TRBJ1-5, with TRBD1 identical over 7 bases. This CDR3 has 15 residues. V lost 2 bases, J lost 6 bases, and 7 bases stayed unmatched. Per the germline V gene, CDR1 is MNHEY and CDR2 is SVGAGI. The CDR3 DNA reads TGTGCCAGCAGTTACACAGGGGCGGTAGGTCAGCCCCAGCATTTT. Translation: CASSYTGAVGQPQHF.

The chain is built from TRBV7-3 and TRBJ2-3; D is perhaps TRBD2 (6 bases). Trimming stripped 5 bases from V and 1 base from J, with 10 bases between. The CDR3 length is 14 residues. The germline gives CDR1 SGHTA, CDR2 FQGTGA. CDR3 nucleotide sequence: TGTGCCAGCAGCCCTTCTAGCGGCACAGATACGCAGTATTTT. It yields the protein CASSPSSGTDTQYF.

J is TRBJ1-4 and V is TRBV5-4; tentative D call: TRBD1 (5 bases). Germline values: CDR1 SGHNT, CDR2 YYREEE (reference sequence). The CDR3 extends over 16 amino acids. The V end lost 1 base, the J end lost 3 bases, and 13 bases lay between the germline ends. CDR3: CASSLRGDSPNEKLFF. CDR3 bases: TGTGCCAGCAGCTTGCGAGGTGACAGCCCTAATGAAAAACTGTTTTTT.

CDR3 coding DNA: TGTGCCAGCAGTCCGGACCCAGTCGACGACAGGGACACCTTC. It is translated as CASSPDPVDDRDTF. The chain has TRBV6-5 and TRBJ1-2; TRBD1 matches 7 bases. The germline V gene has CDR1 MNHEY and CDR2 SVGAGI. The CDR3 has 14 amino acids. J was trimmed by 12 bases and V by 5 bases; bases with no gene match: 15.

V gene TRBV24-1 combines with J gene TRBJ2-1, with 7 bases aligning to TRBD2. The V and J ends lost 5 bases and 8 bases, in that order; junction bases with no gene match: 8. CDR3 length equals 14 residues. The germline gives CDR1 KGHDR, CDR2 SFDVKD. DNA of the CDR3: TGTGCCACCAGTGTTCCAGCGGGGAAGGATGAGCAGTTCTTC. It encodes CATSVPAGKDEQFF.